These T cell receptor beta chains were read from a single sample in a study of T cell changes during pregnancy in multiple sclerosis. Produced via immunoSEQ multiplex PCR; TCRdb's table is partial and in-frame only. The sample includes roughly 58,000 clones, around nine tenths of them seen just once. Material: CD8+ T cells from peripheral blood mononuclear cells, obtained before pregnancy. All receptors come from a female donor with multiple sclerosis, enrolled in a pregnancy study. Each CDR3 is given with its conserved first and last residue.

v_gene	CDR3aa
TRBV9	CASSVGRTRGGELFF
TRBV4-2	CASSQVRTGGPAKNIQYF
TRBV5-1	CASSGGTGGPARDGYTF
TRBV7-8	CASSTPGQGIYEQYF
TRBV4-3	CASSGGGWGEAFF
TRBV7-9	CASNPGTEYYGYTF
TRBV5-4	CASSRVQGVADTQYF
TRBV7-8	CASSFGGGAGDTQYF
TRBV2	CAGREVSYNEQFF
TRBV7-3	CASSPLHTSNYGYTF
TRBV25-1	CASSSEGLVNTEAFF
TRBV7-9	CASSLEGGLNEQFF
TRBV11-2	CASSLEWVGFGAEAFF
TRBV4-3	CASSQDLASGTYQETQYF
TRBV6-5	CASTPTQGAEQYF
TRBV7-3	CASSSDSVFSSIRTDTQYF
TRBV15	CATASRGLSYEQYF
TRBV7-9	CASSLGPVGATNEKLFF
TRBV2	CAVPREIADTQYF
TRBV4-3	CASSQDRGVRSPLHF
TRBV4-1	CASSQESMGNQPQHF
TRBV28	CASSFAGQGALGYTF
TRBV19	CASPGLSSGNTIYF
TRBV5-5	CASSAGTGVTEAFF
TRBV18	CASSPSGGAYNEQFF
TRBV6-5	CASSPSGLPETQYF
TRBV10-3	CAISSGLAGEETQYF
TRBV6-4	CASSAGAGPHGELFF
TRBV4-1	CASSQVGTDTQYF
TRBV9	CASSVGQRQGAGENTEAFF
TRBV5-1	CASSLAGGAAYEQYF
TRBV7-3	CASSPGTLLGADTQYF
TRBV7-8	CASSSSSGELFF
TRBV4-2	CASSRGTSGGSIGETQYF
TRBV11-2	CASSSPDRVYEQYF
TRBV12-5	CASGTAGTATYEQYF
TRBV29-1	CSVVGGEAFF